The sequence of this T cell receptor (beta chain) was determined in a study of blood T cell repertoires in COVID-19. Study-wide context: Spain, Italy and the United States supplied samples that represented acute and convalescent COVID-19. From T cells, B-cell-depleted T cells, or PBMCs came the material, which was cDNA or gDNA.

The data were produced by immunoSEQ multiplex PCR, yet TCRdb's version contains in-frame clones alone and is incomplete. Here the sample spans 250,000 to 350,000 clones, roughly 85% being singletons. Self-reported history from a screening survey and questionnaire set each donor's cohort. The germline gives CDR1 KGHSH, CDR2 LQKENI. This CDR3 comprises 15 residues. V was shortened by 3 bases and J by 6 bases, with 18 bases between the two germline ends. The TCR sequence derives from a woman in her 50s who had recovered from COVID-19. The V call is TRBV18, the J call TRBJ2-7; tentatively, D is TRBD1 (6 bases). Sequenced: PBMCs or T cells enriched from blood (not recorded which). CDR3 sequence reads: CASSPPASRGGEQYF. CDR3 in DNA: TGTGCCAGCTCACCCCCGGCGAGCAGGGGCGGCGAGCAGTACTTC.